This TCR beta chain was documented in a study of early T cells in non-severe SARS-CoV-2 infection (dated by TCRdb to about 2021). In terms of the full investigation: Because TCR sequencing was done on bulk RNA from unsorted whole blood, the alpha and beta chains could not be paired.

The sample holds many counts of this clonotype. Its antigen target is currently unknown. Nothing much larger sits one base from this clone, and base qualities are not available. Libraries were made using 5' RACE. The listed sequencing device is NextSeq 500. Unique molecular identifiers were attached to individual cDNA molecules in the TCR library protocol so that sequencing error and PCR bias could be corrected. Both TCR alpha and beta chains were sequenced, and tight co-correlation was observed between alpha and beta sequence abundances in each sample. The source study handled its data this way. Decombinator V4 was used to perform V gene, J gene and CDR3 annotation of TCR sequences. Expanded TCRs were defined as changing significantly between any two time points under a Poisson model with p below 0.0001. TCR abundances were normalised to the total number of TCRs sequenced in each sample and reported as counts per million. MAIT TCRs were defined by TRAV1-2 paired with TRAJ12, TRAJ20 or TRAJ33, and iNKT TCRs by TRAV10 paired with TRAJ18. VDJdb, accessed 1 November 2021, was searched for CMV, EBV and SARS-CoV-2 annotated TCRs, excluding TCRs annotated for multiple antigens. TCRdb reprocessing: public reads trimmed at Q25 with fastp, clones called with MiXCR, in-frame beta chains kept. Each CDR3 protein gets just one entry, which takes the most common genes and DNA from the rows behind it. TCRdb, rather than the study authors, made the V and J calls. The table for this sample lists around 44,000 distinct CDR3 sequences; more than 6.5% of them were counted only once. The ten largest clones take up roughly 5% of the sample.

On the study overall, not on this receptor specifically: VDJdb matching was skewed toward anti-spike CD8 responses and likely underestimated virus-specific expansions by missing private and CD4 specificities.

A case-control design nested within a healthcare worker cohort in London, UK, was used, with weekly nasopharyngeal swab PCR tests and blood sampling performed. Healthcare workers were recruited between 23 and 31 March 2020, during the week of the UK lockdown, and were followed weekly for up to about 16 weeks. The V end loses 5 bases and the J end loses 4 bases, and a stretch of 12 bases separates them. The germline V gene supplies CDR1 SGHAT and CDR2 FQNNGV. The CDR3 sequence holds 13 residues, the cysteine and phenylalanine included. The DNA shown is the 39-base CDR3, in frame from base 1. This sequence was found in an adult who was a healthcare worker with PCR-confirmed SARS-CoV-2 infection or an uninfected control (not recorded which). The sequence is built from TRBV11-2 and TRBJ2-7, and possibly TRBD1, on 6 matching bases. The source material was whole blood. The DNA reads as follows: TGTGCCAGCAGCCGGTTACAGGGTTACGAGCAGTACTTC. This gives the protein CASSRLQGYEQYF. This CDR3, with the reference TRBV11-2 and TRBJ2-7 proteins standing in past its ends, gives the full variable domain EAGVAQSPRYKIIEKRQSVAFWCNPISGHATLYWYQQILGQGPKLLIQFQNNGVVDDSQLPKDRFSAERLKGVDSTLKIQPAKLEDSAVYLCASSRLQGYEQYFGPGTRLTVT.